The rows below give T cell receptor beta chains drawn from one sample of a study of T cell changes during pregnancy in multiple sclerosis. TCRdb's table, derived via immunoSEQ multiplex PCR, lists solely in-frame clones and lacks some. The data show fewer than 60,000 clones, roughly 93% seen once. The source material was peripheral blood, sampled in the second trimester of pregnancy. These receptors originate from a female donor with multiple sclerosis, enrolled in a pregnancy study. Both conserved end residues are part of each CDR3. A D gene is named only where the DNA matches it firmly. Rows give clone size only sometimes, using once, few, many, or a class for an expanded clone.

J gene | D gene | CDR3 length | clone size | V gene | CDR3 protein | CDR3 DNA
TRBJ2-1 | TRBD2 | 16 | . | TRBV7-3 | CASSLSHTSGVNEQFF | TGTGCCAGCAGCTTAAGCCACACTAGCGGGGTGAATGAGCAGTTCTTC
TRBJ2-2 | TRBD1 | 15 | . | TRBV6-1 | CASSPGTGDTGELFF | TGTGCCAGCAGTCCCGGGACAGGGGACACCGGGGAGCTGTTTTTT
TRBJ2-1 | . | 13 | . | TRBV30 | CAWSGGANNEQFF | TGTGCCTGGAGTGGTGGGGCAAACAATGAGCAGTTCTTC
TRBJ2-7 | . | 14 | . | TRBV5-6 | CASSRRGIYYEQYF | TGTGCCAGCAGCAGGAGGGGAATCTACTACGAGCAGTACTTC
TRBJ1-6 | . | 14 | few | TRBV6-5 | CASSFRRESSPLHF | TGTGCCAGCAGTTTTAGGCGGGAGAGTTCACCCCTCCACTTT
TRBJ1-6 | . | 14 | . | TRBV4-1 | CASSRGGNNSPLHF | TGCGCCAGCAGCCGTGGAGGTAACAATTCACCCCTCCACTTT
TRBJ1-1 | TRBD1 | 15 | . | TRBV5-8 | CASSIRQGWSTEAFF | TGTGCCAGCAGCATAAGACAGGGGTGGTCAACTGAAGCTTTCTTT
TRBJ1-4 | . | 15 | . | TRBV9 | CASGKGHSPNEKLFF | TGTGCCAGCGGGAAAGGACACTCACCAAATGAAAAACTGTTTTTT
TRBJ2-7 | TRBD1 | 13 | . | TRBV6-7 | CAIHGQVTYEQYF | TGTGCCATCCACGGACAGGTGACCTACGAGCAGTACTTC
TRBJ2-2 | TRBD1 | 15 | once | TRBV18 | CASSPRGLLTGELFF | TGTGCCAGCTCACCGAGGGGGCTATTGACCGGGGAGCTGTTTTTT
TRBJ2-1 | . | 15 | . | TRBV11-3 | CASSPRGRPLGEQFF | TGTGCCAGCAGCCCTCGGGGGAGACCCCTCGGTGAGCAGTTCTTC
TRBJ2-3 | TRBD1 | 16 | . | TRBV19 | CASSPWDRARTDTQYF | TGTGCCAGTAGTCCATGGGACAGGGCGAGAACAGATACGCAGTATTTT
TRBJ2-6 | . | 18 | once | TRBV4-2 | CASSQEAQAPSGANVLTF | TGTGCCAGCAGCCAAGAGGCCCAGGCCCCCTCTGGGGCCAACGTCCTGACTTTC
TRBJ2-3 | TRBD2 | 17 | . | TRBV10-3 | CATAPGLAGVGGDTQYF | TGTGCCACCGCACCGGGACTAGCGGGGGTAGGAGGAGATACGCAGTATTTT
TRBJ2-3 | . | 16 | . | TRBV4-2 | CASSQDGGGGTDTQYF | TGTGCCAGCAGCCAAGATGGAGGGGGGGGCACAGATACGCAGTATTTT
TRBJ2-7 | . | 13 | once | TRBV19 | CASSRQIRYEQYF | TGTGCCAGTAGTAGACAAATACGGTACGAGCAGTACTTC
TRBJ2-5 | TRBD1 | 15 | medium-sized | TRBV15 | CATSRDPTGVETQYF | TGTGCCACCAGCAGAGACCCCACAGGGGTAGAGACCCAGTACTTC
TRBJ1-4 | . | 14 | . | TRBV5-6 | CASSPGVLVEKLFF | TGTGCCAGCAGCCCGGGAGTATTGGTGGAAAAACTGTTTTTT
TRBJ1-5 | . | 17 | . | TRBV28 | CASSPIDRPYSNQPQHF | TGTGCCAGCAGTCCCATTGACAGGCCTTATAGCAATCAGCCCCAGCATTTT
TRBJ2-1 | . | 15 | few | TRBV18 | CASSLGGSSYNEQFF | TGTGCCAGCTCACTCGGGGGTAGCTCCTACAATGAGCAGTTCTTC
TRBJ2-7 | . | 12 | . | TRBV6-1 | CASRDRGYEQYF | TGTGCCAGCAGGGACAGAGGTTACGAGCAGTACTTC
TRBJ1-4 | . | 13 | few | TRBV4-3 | CASSRGRRTSLFF | TGCGCCAGCAGCCGGGGGCGGAGGACTTCGCTGTTTTTT
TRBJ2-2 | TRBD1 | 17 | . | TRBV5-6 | CASSSLVGQGYAGELFF | TGTGCCAGCAGCTCGCTAGTTGGACAGGGGTACGCCGGGGAGCTGTTTTTT
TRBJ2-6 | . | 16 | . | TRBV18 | CASSPKGASGANVLTF | TGTGCCAGCTCACCGAAGGGAGCCTCTGGGGCCAACGTCCTGACTTTC
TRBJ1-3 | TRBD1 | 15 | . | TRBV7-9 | CASSSGTGSGNTIYF | TGTGCCAGCAGCTCCGGGACAGGGTCTGGAAACACCATATATTTT
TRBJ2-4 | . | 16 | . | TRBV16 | CASSQSPGSVGNIQYF | TGTGCCAGCAGCCAATCCCCAGGGTCAGTAGGAAACATTCAGTACTTC
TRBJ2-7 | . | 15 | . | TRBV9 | CASSLAWGDGYEQYF | TGTGCCAGCAGCTTGGCTTGGGGGGATGGTTACGAGCAGTACTTC
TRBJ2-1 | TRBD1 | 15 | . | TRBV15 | CATSGGTGGSNEQFF | TGTGCCACCAGCGGCGGGACAGGGGGTAGTAATGAGCAGTTCTTC
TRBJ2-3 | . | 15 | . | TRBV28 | CASPPEAANTDTQYF | TGTGCCAGCCCCCCCGAGGCGGCAAACACAGATACGCAGTATTTT
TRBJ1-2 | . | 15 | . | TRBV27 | CASSLWSGSGYGYTF | TGTGCCAGCAGTTTATGGTCAGGGTCAGGCTATGGCTACACCTTC
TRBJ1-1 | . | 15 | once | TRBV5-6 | CASSLPVRGPTEAFF | TGTGCCAGCAGCTTGCCGGTTCGGGGTCCCACTGAAGCTTTCTTT
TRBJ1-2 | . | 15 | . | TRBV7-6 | CASTQGIGANYGYTF | TGTGCCAGCACCCAGGGGATCGGGGCTAACTATGGCTACACCTTC
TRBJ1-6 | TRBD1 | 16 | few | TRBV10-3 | CAISEQGQGFNSPLHF | TGTGCCATCAGCGAACAGGGACAGGGGTTTAATTCACCCCTCCACTTT
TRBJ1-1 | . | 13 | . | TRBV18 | CASSGGRKVEAFF | TGTGCCAGCTCGGGGGGACGGAAGGTTGAAGCTTTCTTT
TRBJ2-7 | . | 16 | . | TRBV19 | CASSTLGSGRAYEQYF | TGTGCCAGTAGTACGCTCGGATCCGGCAGGGCCTACGAGCAGTACTTC
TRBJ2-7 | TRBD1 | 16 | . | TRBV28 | CASSFPEGQGLLEQYF | TGTGCCAGCAGTTTCCCAGAGGGACAGGGGTTGTTGGAACAGTACTTC
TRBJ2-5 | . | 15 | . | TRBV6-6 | CASRPGLIISETQYF | TGTGCCAGCAGACCAGGACTCATTATCTCAGAGACCCAGTACTTC
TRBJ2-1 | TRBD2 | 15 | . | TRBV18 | CASSPASGRNNEQFF | TGTGCCAGCTCACCGGCTAGCGGGAGAAACAATGAGCAGTTCTTC
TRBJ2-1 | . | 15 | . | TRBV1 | CTSSPPGVSHNEQFF | TGCACCAGCAGCCCCCCGGGGGTCTCCCACAATGAGCAGTTCTTC
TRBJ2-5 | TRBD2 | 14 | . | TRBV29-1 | CSGGLAGGRETQYF | TGCAGCGGTGGACTAGCGGGGGGACGGGAGACCCAGTACTTC
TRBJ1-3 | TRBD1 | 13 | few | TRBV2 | CASSGDRGNTIYF | TGTGCCAGCAGCGGCGACAGGGGTAACACCATATATTTT
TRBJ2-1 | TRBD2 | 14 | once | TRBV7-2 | CASSRGTRYNEQFF | TGTGCCAGCAGCCGGGGGACTAGATACAATGAGCAGTTCTTC
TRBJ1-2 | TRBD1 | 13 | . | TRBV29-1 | CSTKDRWNSGYTF | TGCAGCACGAAGGACAGGTGGAATTCGGGCTACACCTTC
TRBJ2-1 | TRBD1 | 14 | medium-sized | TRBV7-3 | CASSWGTGNNEQFF | TGTGCCAGCAGCTGGGGGACAGGGAACAATGAGCAGTTCTTC
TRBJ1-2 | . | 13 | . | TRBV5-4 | CASSLARAGGYTF | TGTGCCAGCAGCTTGGCCCGGGCGGGAGGCTACACCTTC
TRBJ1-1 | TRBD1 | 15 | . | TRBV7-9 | CASSDRQGLNTEAFF | TGTGCCAGCAGCGACCGACAGGGCTTGAACACTGAAGCTTTCTTT
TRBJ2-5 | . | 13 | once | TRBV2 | CASSGLLYETQYF | TGTGCCAGCAGTGGGTTGCTCTACGAGACCCAGTACTTC
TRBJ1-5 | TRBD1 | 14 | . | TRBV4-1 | CASSQGQGGQPQHF | TGCGCCAGCAGCCAAGGACAGGGAGGACAGCCCCAGCATTTT
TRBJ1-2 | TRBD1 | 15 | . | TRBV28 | CASSLTRQGPYGYTF | TGTGCCAGCAGTTTAACCAGACAGGGCCCCTATGGCTACACCTTC
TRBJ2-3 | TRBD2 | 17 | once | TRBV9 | CASSVLGLAGSTDTQYF | TGTGCCAGCAGCGTACTAGGACTAGCGGGGAGCACAGATACGCAGTATTTT
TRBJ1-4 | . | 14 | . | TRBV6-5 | CASRKVQTNEKLFF | TGTGCCAGCAGAAAAGTGCAGACTAATGAAAAACTGTTTTTT
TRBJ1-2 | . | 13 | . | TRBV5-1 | CASSLGGGEGYTF | TGCGCCAGCAGCCTAGGTGGGGGCGAAGGCTACACCTTC
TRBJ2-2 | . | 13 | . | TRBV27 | CASSLKAAGELFF | TGTGCCAGCAGTTTGAAGGCGGCCGGGGAGCTGTTTTTT
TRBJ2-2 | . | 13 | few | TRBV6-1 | CASRTVNTGELFF | TGTGCCAGCAGAACAGTGAACACCGGGGAGCTGTTTTTT
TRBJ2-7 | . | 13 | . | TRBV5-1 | CASSLGGGYEQYF | TGCGCCAGCAGCTTGGGAGGCGGCTACGAGCAGTACTTC
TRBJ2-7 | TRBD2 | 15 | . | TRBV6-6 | CASRLLAGGDYEQYF | TGTGCCAGCCGCCTCCTAGCGGGGGGGGACTACGAGCAGTACTTC
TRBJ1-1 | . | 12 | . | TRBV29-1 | CSAADRNTEAFF | TGCAGCGCCGCGGACAGGAACACTGAAGCTTTCTTT